One sample yielded the 5 T cell receptor beta chains listed below, sequenced in a study of cytomegalovirus exposure and HLA in healthy donors. PCR involved 60 Vbeta and 13 Jbeta primers. Libraries were prepared by immunoSEQ multiplex PCR; TCRdb keeps only in-frame clonotypes and omits some of them. Of hundreds of thousands of clones in the sample, about 79% were seen once. Sequencing was carried out using PBMCs. The receptors here all came from a male donor in good health and CMV-seronegative.

In this sample, this clone turned up a few times. CDR3 loop: CASSQDGDRTPGDYGYTF. The CDR3 DNA is TGTGCCAGCAGCCAAGATGGGGATAGGACCCCCGGGGACTATGGCTACACCTTC. V and J are TRBV4-2 and TRBJ1-2; no firm D call. Germline CDR1 LGHNA, CDR2 YNFKEQ. The CDR3 is 18 residues long. V gave up 0 bases and J gave up 3 bases, with 20 bases separating them.

The V and J genes are TRBV14 and TRBJ2-7; 8 bases fit TRBD1. With 0 bases clipped from V and 6 bases from J, the junction kept 7 bases outside the gene matches. Germline V CDR1 and CDR2: SGHDN, FVKESK. There are 15 residues in the CDR3. The CDR3 protein is CASSQERQGAREQYF. The CDR3 DNA reads as TGTGCCAGCAGCCAAGAGAGGCAGGGGGCTCGCGAGCAGTACTTC.

The chain recombines TRBV27 with TRBJ1-6, with TRBD1 as a possible D gene (5 bases). Germline values: CDR1 MNHEY, CDR2 SMNVEV (reference sequence). There are 14 residues in the CDR3. Trimming shortened V by 2 bases and J by 6 bases, and 8 bases separated the two germline ends. The CDR3 spells CASSLRQSNSPLHF. In nucleotides, the CDR3 is TGTGCCAGCAGTTTACGACAGTCTAATTCACCCCTCCACTTT.

This clone was observed a few times. J is TRBJ2-2 and V is TRBV9; maybe TRBD2 (5 bases). Deletions cut 1 base from V and 4 bases from J, with 8 bases between. Germline V gives CDR1 SGDLS, CDR2 YYNGEE. The CDR3 has 14 amino acids. The CDR3 region is CASSVRGSTGELFF. CDR3 nucleotide sequence: TGTGCCAGCAGCGTACGAGGGTCCACCGGGGAGCTGTTTTTT.

J is TRBJ2-7 and V is TRBV6-5, with a possible D match to TRBD1 (6 bases). Germline loops: CDR1 MNHEY, CDR2 SVGAGI. V gave up 6 bases and J gave up 6 bases, with 21 bases separating them. The CDR3 covers 15 residues. The DNA for the CDR3 is TGTGCCAGCAGGCCCTACGGACAGTCCCGGGCCGAGCAGTACTTC. This codes for CASRPYGQSRAEQYF.